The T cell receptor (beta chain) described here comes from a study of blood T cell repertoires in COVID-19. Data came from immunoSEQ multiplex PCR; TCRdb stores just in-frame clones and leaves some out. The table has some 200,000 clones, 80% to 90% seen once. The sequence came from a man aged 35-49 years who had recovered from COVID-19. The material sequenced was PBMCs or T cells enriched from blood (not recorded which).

CDR3 DNA: TGCGCCAGCAGTGACGGACAGGGCGTTGGTGGCTACACCTTC. Encoded protein: CASSDGQGVGGYTF. The chain combines TRBV10-1 with TRBJ1-2; 8 bases line up with TRBD1. The V and J ends lost 3 bases and 7 bases, in that order; junction bases with no gene match: 7. Germline V gene data show CDR1 as WNHNN and CDR2 as SYGVQD (reference sequence). This CDR3 is 14 amino acids long.